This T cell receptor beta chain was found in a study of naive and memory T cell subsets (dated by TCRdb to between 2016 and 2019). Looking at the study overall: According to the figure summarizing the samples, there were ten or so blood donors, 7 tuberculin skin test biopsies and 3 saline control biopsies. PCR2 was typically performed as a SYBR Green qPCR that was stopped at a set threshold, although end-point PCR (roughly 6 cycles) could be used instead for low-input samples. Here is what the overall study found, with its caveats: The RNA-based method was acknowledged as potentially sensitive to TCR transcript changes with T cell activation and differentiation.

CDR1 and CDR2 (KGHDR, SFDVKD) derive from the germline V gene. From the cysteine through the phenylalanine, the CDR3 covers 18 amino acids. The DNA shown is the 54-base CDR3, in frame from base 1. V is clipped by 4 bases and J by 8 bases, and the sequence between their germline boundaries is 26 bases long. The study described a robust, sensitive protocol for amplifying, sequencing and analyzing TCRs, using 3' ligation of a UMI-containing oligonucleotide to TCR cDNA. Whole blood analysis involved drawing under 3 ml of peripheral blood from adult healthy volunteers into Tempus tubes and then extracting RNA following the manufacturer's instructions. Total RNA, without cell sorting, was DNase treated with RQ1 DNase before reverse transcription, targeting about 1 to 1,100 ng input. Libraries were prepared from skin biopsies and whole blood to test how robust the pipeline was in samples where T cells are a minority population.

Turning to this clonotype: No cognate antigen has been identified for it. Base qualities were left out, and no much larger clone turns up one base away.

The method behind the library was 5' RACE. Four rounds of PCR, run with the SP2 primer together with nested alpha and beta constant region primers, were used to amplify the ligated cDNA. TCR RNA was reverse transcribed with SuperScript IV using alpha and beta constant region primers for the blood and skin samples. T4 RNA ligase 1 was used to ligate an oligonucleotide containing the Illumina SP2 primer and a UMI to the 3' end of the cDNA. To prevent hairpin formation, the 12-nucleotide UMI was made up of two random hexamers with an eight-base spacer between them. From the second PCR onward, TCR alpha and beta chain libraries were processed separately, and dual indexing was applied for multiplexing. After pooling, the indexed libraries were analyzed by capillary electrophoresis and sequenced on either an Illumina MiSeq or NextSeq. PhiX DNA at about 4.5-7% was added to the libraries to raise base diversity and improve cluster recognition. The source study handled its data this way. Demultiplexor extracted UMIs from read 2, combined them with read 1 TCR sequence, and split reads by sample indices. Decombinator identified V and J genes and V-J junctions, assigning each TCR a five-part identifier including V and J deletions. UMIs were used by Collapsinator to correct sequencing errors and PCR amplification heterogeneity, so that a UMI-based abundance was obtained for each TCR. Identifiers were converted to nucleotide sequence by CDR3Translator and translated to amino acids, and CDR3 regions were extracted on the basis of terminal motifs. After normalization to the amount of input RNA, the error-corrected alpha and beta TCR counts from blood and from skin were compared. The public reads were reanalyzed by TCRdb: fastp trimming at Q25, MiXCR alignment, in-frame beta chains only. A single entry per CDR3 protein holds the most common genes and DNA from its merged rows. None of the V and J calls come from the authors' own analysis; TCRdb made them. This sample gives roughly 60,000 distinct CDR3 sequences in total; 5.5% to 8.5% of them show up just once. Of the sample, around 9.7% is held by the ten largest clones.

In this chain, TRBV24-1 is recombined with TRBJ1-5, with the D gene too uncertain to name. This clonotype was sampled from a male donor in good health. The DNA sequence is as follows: TGTGCCACCAGTGAGAGGCGTGCAGGTGGGGAGGCCATAGAGCCCCAGCATTTT. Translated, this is CATSERRAGGEAIEPQHF.